This record concerns one TCR beta chain sequence. This sample is part of a study of blood T cell repertoires in COVID-19. The CDR3 covers 16 residues. The germline V and J ends were trimmed by 2 bases and 2 bases, with 15 bases remaining between them. Germline V gives CDR1 SGHNT, CDR2 YYREEE (reference sequence). Here immunoSEQ multiplex PCR was the method, and the copy in TCRdb shows in-frame clones only, minus some. The data show fewer than 75,000 clones, roughly nine tenths seen once. The TCR comes from a man aged 45 to 65 with active COVID-19. The specimen sequenced was peripheral blood. The chain is built from TRBV5-4 and TRBJ2-3; perhaps TRBD1 as D (5 bases). The CDR3 bases are TGTGCCAGCAGCTTTCCAAGTCCTGGGGCCACAGATACGCAGTATTTT. As protein: CASSFPSPGATDTQYF.